This TCR beta chain was observed in a study of early T cells in non-severe SARS-CoV-2 infection. Study context: Sequencing was performed on bulk RNA from unsorted whole blood, leaving chains unpaired. Overall study results and limits: Matching with VDJdb favored anti-spike CD8 responses (missing private and CD4 specificities).

Tagging with unique molecular identifiers was applied to individual cDNA molecules. MiXCR, applied by TCRdb to the 5' RACE reads, yields one record per CDR3 protein. The sample lists 83,000 or so distinct CDR3 sequences, 8% to 13% occurring once. The V gene end was trimmed by 5 bases and the J gene end by 2 bases; junction bases not matched to a gene: 5. CDR3 length: 14 residues. Germline-derived CDR1 and CDR2 are SGHNT and YYREEE (reference sequence). This clonotype has only a few counts. The antigen is undetermined. This TCR was recovered from an adult who was a healthcare worker with PCR-confirmed SARS-CoV-2 infection or an uninfected control (not recorded which). V usage is TRBV5-4 and J usage is TRBJ2-3, with 7 nucleotides matching TRBD2. This specimen consisted of whole blood, obtained at baseline. CDR3 nucleotide sequence: TGTGCCAGCAGACTCCGGGACTACACAGATACGCAGTATTTT. Translated, it gives CASRLRDYTDTQYF.